The clone carrying this TCR beta chain showed up many times. TCRdb fed the PCR reads into MiXCR, producing one record per CDR3 protein. The repertoire consists of 250,000 to 350,000 distinct CDR3 sequences, with about a fifth occurring once and the leading ten covering 0.75% to 0.85%. The source of the sample is a study of molecular identifiers for immune sequencing clone quantification. Looked up from germline, CDR1 is LNHDA and CDR2 is SQIVND (reference sequence). The CDR3 covers 13 residues. V was trimmed by 6 bases and J by 2 bases, leaving 5 bases between them. The chain employs TRBV19 and TRBJ2-6; D is uncertain. The source material was naive CD8+ T cells from blood, with Jurkat cell RNA spiked in. Subset of the sample: FACS-sorted CD8+CD4-CCR7+CD45RA+ naive T cells. The receptor was isolated from a human donor in good health. Some libraries in this study had Jurkat cell RNA spiked in. CDR3 nucleotides: TGTGCCAGTAGCGGTGCTGGGGCCAACGTCCTGACTTTC. Translated, it gives CASSGAGANVLTF.